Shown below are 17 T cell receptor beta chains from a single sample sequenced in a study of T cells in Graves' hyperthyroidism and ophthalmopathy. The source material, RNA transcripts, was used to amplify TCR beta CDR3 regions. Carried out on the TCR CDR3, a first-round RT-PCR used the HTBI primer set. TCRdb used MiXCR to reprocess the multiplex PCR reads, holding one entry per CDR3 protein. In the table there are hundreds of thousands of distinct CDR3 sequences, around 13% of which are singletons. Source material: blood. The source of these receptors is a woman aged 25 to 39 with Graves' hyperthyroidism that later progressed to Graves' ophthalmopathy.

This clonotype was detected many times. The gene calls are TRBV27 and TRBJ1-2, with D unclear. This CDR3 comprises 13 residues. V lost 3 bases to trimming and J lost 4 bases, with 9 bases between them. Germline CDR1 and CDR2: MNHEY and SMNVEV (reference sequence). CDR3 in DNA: TGTGCCAGCAGTTTTAGGGTCGGCTATGGCTACACCTTC. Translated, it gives CASSFRVGYGYTF.

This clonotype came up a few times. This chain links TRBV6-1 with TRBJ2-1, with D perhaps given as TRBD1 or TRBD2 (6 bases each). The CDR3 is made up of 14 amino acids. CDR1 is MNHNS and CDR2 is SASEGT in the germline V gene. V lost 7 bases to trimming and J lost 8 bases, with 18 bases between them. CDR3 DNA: TGTGCCAGCACCCCCGGGGGCGCGAGCGATGAGCAGTTCTTC. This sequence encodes CASTPGGASDEQFF.

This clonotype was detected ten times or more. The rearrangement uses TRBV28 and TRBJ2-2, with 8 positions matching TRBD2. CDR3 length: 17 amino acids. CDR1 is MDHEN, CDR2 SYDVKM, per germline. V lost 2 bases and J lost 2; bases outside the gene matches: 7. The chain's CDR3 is CASSLITGGLNTGELFF. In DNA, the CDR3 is TGTGCCAGCAGTTTAATAACGGGAGGGCTTAACACCGGGGAGCTGTTTTTT. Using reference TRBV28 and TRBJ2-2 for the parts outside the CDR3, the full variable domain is DVKVTQSSRYLVKRTGEKVFLECVQDMDHENMFWYRQDPGLGLRLIYFSYDVKMKEKGDIPEGYSVSREKKERFSLILESASTNQTSMYLCASSLITGGLNTGELFFGEGSRLTVL.

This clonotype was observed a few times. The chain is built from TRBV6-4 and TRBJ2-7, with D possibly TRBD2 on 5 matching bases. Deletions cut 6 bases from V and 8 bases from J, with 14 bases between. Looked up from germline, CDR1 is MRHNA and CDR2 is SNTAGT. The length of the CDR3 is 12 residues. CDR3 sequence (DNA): TGTGCCAGCAGCCCCCGGGAAAGAAAGCAGTACTTC. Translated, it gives CASSPRERKQYF.

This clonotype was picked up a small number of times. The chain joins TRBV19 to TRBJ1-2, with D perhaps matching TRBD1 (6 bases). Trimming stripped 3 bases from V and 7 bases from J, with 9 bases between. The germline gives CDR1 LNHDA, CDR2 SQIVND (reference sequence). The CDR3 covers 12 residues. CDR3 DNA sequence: TGTGCCAGTAGTATTCAGGGGTCTGGCTACACCTTC. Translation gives CASSIQGSGYTF.

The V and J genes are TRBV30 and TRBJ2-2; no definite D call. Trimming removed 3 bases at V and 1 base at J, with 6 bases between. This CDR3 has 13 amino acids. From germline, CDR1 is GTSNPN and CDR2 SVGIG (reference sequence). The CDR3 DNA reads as TGTGCCTGGAGACACTGGAACACCGGGGAGCTGTTTTTT. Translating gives CAWRHWNTGELFF. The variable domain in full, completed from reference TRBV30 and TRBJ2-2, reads SQTIHQWPATLVQPVGSPLSLECTVEGTSNPNLYWYRQAAGRGLQLLFYSVGIGQISSEVPQNLSASRPQDRQFILSSKKLLLSDSGFYLCAWRHWNTGELFFGEGSRLTVL.

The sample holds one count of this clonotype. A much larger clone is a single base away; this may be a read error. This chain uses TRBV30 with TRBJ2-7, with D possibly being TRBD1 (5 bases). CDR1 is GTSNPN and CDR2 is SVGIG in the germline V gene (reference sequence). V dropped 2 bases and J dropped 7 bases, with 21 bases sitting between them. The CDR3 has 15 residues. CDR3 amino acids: CAWSSQLGAASEQYF. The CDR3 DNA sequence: TGTGCCTGGAGTAGCCAGCTAGGGGCCGCGAGTGAGCAGTACTTC.

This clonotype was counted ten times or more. The CDR3 loop is CASSPRTGENSPLHF. The CDR3 DNA reads as TGTGCCAGCTCACCCCGGACAGGGGAGAATTCACCCCTCCACTTT. This rearrangement joins TRBV18 to TRBJ1-6; 9 positions agree with TRBD1. The CDR3 length is 15 residues. The trim removed 3 bases at V and 7 bases at J, leaving 4 bases unmatched. Germline values: CDR1 KGHSH, CDR2 LQKENI.

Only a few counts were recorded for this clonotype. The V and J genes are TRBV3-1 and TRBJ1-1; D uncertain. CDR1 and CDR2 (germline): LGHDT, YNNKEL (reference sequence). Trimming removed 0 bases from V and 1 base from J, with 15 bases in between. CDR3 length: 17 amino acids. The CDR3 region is CASSQDGPWVENTEAFF. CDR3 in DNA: TGTGCCAGCAGCCAAGATGGCCCCTGGGTCGAGAACACTGAAGCTTTCTTT.

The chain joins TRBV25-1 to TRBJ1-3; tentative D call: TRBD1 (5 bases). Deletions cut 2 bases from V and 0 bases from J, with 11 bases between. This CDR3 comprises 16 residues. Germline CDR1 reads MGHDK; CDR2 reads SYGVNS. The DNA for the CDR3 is TGTGCCAGCAGTGAAGGTCGGGACTACTCTGGAAACACCATATATTTT. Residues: CASSEGRDYSGNTIYF. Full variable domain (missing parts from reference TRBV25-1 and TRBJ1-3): EADIYQTPRYLVIGTGKKITLECSQTMGHDKMYWYQQDPGMELHLIHYSYGVNSTEKGDLSSESTVSRIRTEHFPLTLESARPSHTSQYLCASSEGRDYSGNTIYFGEGSWLTVV.

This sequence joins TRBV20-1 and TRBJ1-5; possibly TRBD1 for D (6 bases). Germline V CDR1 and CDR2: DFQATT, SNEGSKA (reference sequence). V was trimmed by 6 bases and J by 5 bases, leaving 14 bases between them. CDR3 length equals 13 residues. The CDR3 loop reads CSAEQGLDQPQHF. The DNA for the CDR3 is TGCAGTGCGGAACAGGGTCTTGATCAGCCCCAGCATTTT.

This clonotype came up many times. As DNA, the CDR3 is TGTGCCAGCAGCGTATCCAGACAGTTTAATGAAAAACTGTTTTTT. Translation: CASSVSRQFNEKLFF. The rearrangement uses TRBV11-2 and TRBJ1-4, with D possibly matching TRBD1 (5 bases). CDR3 size: 15 residues. Between the trimmed V and J ends, which lost 5 bases and 4 bases, there was a span of 14 bases. Germline V gene data show CDR1 as SGHAT and CDR2 as FQNNGV.

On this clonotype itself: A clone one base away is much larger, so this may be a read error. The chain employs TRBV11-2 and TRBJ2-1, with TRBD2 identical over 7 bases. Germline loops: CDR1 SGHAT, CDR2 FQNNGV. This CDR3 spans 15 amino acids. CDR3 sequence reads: CTSRPTSEINNEQFF. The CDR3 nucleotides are TGTACCAGCAGACCTACTAGCGAGATCAACAATGAGCAGTTCTTC.

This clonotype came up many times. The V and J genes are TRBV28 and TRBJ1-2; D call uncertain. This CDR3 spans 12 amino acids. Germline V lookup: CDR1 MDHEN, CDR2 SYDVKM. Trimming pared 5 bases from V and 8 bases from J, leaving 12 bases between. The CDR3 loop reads CASSPSANGYTF. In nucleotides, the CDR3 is TGTGCCAGCAGTCCGTCCGCAAACGGCTACACCTTC.

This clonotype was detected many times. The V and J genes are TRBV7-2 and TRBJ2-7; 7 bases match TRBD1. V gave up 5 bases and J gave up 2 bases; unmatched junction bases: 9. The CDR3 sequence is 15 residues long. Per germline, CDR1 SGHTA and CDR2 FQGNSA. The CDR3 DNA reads TGTGCCAGCAGCGAACGGGACAGTGGGACCTACGAGCAGTACTTC. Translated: CASSERDSGTYEQYF.

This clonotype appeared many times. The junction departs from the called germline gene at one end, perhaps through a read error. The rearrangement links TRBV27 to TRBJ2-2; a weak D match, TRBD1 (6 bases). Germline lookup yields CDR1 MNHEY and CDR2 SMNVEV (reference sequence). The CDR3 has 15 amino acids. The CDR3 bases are TGTGCCAGCAGCTTATTACAGGGTAACACCGGGGAGCTGTTTTTT. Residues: CASSLLQGNTGELFF.

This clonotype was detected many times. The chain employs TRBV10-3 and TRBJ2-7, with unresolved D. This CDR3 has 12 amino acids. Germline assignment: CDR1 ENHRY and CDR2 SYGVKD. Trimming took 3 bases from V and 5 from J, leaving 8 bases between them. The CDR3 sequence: CAISDGNHEQYF. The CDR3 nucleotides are TGTGCCATCAGTGATGGGAATCACGAGCAGTACTTC.